Sequencing of this TCR beta chain was carried out in a study of shared clonotypes between healthy human individuals. Study conclusions and caveats: Clonotypes shared by all four donors outscored non-shared clonotypes in generation probability. With few donors, the genetic and exposure-history diversity represented was limited. Among the subsets, naive ones generally showed larger estimated richness than memory ones.

The protocol was immunoSEQ multiplex PCR, while the TCRdb copy is restricted to in-frame clones and leaves out a portion. The data contain approximately 100,000 clones, over 65% of them seen just once; the ten biggest clones take up 24%. Per the germline V gene, CDR1 is MNHEY and CDR2 is SMNVEV (reference sequence). CDR3 length: 14 amino acids. V shed 0 bases and J shed 4 bases, with 9 bases lying between them. A word on this clone: What it recognizes is unknown. This same CDR3 is encoded by further DNA sequences in the sample.

V and J are TRBV27 and TRBJ1-1; D unclear. The material sequenced was memory CD8+ T cells sorted from blood. As to subset: CD45RO+ cells pooled with CCR7-negative TemRA cells. The receptor was derived from a woman under 40 in good health. CDR3 DNA: TGTGCCAGCAGTTTATCTCTGGGTATCACTGAAGCTTTCTTT. This codes for CASSLSLGITEAFF.